This T cell receptor beta chain originates from a study of T cell responses to AZD1222 COVID-19 vaccine. Study-level findings and limits: Of spike-specific TCRs, nearly half reportedly target regions left unmutated in variants. Among vaccine-associated CD4 TCRs, coverage spanned spike, with dominance at 160-218 and 743-854. Donors skewed white British and female; clonal diversity was possibly underestimated. Seropositive AZD1222 recipients at baseline numbered only five or six.

Comment on this clone: What it binds is not known.

The method was immunoSEQ multiplex PCR; TCRdb's version includes in-frame clones alone and lacks a portion of them. The profile shows roughly 120,000 clones, around 85% of them singletons. The clonotype was recovered from an adult in good health. This material consisted of peripheral blood, taken on day 0 of MenACWY control vaccination.

The CDR3 DNA is TGTGCCAGCAGTTCTCCGGGCGGTGGGGCCAACGTCCTGACTTTC. Translating it yields CASSSPGGGANVLTF. This chain joins TRBV27 and TRBJ2-6; unclear D gene. Germline loops: CDR1 MNHEY, CDR2 SMNVEV (reference sequence). Trimming left V 4 bases short and J 3 bases short, with 10 bases between. The CDR3 has 15 amino acids.